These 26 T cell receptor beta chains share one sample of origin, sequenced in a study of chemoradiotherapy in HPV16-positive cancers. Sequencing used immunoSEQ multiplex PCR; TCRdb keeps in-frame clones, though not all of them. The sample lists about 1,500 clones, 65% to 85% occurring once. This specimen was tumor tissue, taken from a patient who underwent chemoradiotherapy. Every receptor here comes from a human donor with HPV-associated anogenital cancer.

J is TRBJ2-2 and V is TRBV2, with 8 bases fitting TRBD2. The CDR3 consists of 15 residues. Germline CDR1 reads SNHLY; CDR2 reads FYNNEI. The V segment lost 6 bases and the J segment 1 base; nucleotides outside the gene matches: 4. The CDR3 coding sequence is TGTGCCAGCAGGGTCGCGGGAGGGAACACCGGGGAGCTGTTTTTT. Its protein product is CASRVAGGNTGELFF.

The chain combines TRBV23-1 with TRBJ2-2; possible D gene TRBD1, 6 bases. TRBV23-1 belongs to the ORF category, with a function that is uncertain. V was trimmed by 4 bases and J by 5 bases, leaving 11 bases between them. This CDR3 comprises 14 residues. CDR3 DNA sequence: TGCGCCAGCAGTCCCCGACAGGAGACCGGGGAGCTGTTTTTT. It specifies CASSPRQETGELFF.

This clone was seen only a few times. The CDR3 loop is CASSLTGGSETQYF. CDR3 in DNA: TGTGCCAGCAGTCTTACAGGGGGCTCAGAGACCCAGTACTTC. This chain joins TRBV6-6 and TRBJ2-5, with 9 bases fitting TRBD1. V shed 5 bases, J shed 4 bases, and the junction held 5 bases outside the gene matches. This CDR3 spans 14 amino acids. Germline V lookup: CDR1 MNHNY, CDR2 SVGAGI (reference sequence).

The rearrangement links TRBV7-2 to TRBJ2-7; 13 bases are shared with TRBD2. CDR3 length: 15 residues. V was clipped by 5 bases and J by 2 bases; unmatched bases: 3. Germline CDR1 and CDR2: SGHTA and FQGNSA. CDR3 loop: CASSLTSGGAYEQYF. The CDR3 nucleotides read TGTGCCAGCAGCCTAACTAGCGGGGGGGCCTACGAGCAGTACTTC.

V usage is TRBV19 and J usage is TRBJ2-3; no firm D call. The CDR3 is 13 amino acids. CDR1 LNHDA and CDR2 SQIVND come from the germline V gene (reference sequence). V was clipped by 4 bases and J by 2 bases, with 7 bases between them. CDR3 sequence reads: CASSKAVTDTQYF. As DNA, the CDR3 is TGTGCCAGTAGTAAGGCAGTCACAGATACGCAGTATTTT.

The CDR3 region has the DNA TGTGCCAGCAGCTTATTGTTGGGTCAGCCCCAGCATTTT. Encoded protein: CASSLLLGQPQHF. The V call is TRBV7-2, the J call TRBJ1-5, with no clear D. CDR3 length equals 13 residues. Trimming removed 2 bases from V and 6 bases from J, with 8 bases in between. Germline lookup yields CDR1 SGHTA and CDR2 FQGNSA.

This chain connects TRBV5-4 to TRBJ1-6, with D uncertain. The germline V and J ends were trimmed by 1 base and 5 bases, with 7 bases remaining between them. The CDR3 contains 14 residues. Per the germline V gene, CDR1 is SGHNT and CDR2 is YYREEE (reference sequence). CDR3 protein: CASSLKGNNSPLHF. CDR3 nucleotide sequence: TGTGCCAGCAGCTTGAAAGGGAATAATTCACCCCTCCACTTT.

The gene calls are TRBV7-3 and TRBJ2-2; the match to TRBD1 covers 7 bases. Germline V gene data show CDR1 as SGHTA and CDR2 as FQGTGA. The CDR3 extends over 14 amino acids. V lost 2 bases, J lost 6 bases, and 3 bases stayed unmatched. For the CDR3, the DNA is TGTGCCAGCAGCTTAGGGACAGAATCCGGGGAGCTGTTTTTT. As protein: CASSLGTESGELFF.

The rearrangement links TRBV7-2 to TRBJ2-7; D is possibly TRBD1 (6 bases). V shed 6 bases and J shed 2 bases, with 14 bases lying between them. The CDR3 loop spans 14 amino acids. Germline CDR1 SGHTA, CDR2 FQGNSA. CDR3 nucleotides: TGTGCCAGCAGGTCTATTGGGGGCACCTACGAGCAGTACTTC. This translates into CASRSIGGTYEQYF.

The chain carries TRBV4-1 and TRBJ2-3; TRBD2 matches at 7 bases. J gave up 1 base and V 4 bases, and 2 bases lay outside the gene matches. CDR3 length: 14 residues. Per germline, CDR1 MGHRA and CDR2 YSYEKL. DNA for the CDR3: TGCGCCAGCAGCCGGAGCGGGGGCACAGATACGCAGTATTTT. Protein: CASSRSGGTDTQYF.

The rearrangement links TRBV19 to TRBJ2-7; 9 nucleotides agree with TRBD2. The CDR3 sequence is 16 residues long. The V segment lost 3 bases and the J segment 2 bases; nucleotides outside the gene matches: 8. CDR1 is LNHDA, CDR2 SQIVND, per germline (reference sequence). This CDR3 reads CASSIDSSGTPYEQYF. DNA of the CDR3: TGTGCCAGTAGTATTGATTCTAGCGGGACCCCCTACGAGCAGTACTTC.

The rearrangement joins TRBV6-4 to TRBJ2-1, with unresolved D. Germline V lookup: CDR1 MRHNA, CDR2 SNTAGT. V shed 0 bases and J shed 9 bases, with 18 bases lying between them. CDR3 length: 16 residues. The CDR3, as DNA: TGTGCCAGCAGTGACTCGAATTCGATAGCTGGAGCTGAGCAGTTCTTC. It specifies CASSDSNSIAGAEQFF.

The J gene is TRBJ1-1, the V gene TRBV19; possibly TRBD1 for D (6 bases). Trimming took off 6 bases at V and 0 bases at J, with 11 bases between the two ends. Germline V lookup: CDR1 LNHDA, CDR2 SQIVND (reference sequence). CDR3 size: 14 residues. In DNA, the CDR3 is TGTGCCAGTAGAACGGACAGATTGAACACTGAAGCTTTCTTT. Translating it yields CASRTDRLNTEAFF.

The CDR3 region has the DNA TGTGCCAGCAGTTTCCAGGGTATTGTGTGTGGAAACACCATATATTTT. Residues: CASSFQGIVCGNTIYF. V and J are TRBV27 and TRBJ1-3, with TRBD1 as a possible D gene (5 bases). The CDR3 extends over 16 amino acids. V lost 3 bases and J lost 3, with 15 bases in between. Germline V CDR1 and CDR2: MNHEY, SMNVEV (reference sequence).

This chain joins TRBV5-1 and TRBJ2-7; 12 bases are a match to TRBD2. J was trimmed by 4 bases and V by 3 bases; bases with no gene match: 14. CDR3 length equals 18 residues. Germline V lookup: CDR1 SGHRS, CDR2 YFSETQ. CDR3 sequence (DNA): TGCGCCAGCAGCTCGCAGGGGATTGCTAGCGGGGGGGCGTACGAGCAGTACTTC. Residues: CASSSQGIASGGAYEQYF.

The CDR3 DNA is TGTGCCAGCAGTTCGACTAGCGGGGGGGTTTATAATGAGCAGTTCTTC. As protein: CASSSTSGGVYNEQFF. The chain combines TRBV28 with TRBJ2-1; 14 bases map to TRBD2. This CDR3 comprises 16 residues. The V gene end was trimmed by 4 bases and the J gene end by 7 bases; junction bases not matched to a gene: 6. Germline CDR1 reads MDHEN; CDR2 reads SYDVKM.

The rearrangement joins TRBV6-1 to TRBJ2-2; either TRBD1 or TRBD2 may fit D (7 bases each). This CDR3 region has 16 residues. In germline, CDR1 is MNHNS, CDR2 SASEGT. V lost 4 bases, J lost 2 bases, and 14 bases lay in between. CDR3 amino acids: CASSVRGGANTGELFF. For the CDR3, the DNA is TGTGCCAGCAGTGTCAGGGGGGGGGCTAACACCGGGGAGCTGTTTTTT.

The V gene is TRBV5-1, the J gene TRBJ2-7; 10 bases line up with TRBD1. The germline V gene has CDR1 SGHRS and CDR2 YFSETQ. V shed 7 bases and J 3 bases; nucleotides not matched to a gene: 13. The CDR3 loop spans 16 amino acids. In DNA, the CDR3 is TGCGCCAGCCGCCCCTTCGTGGGGACAGGGGACTACGAGCAGTACTTC. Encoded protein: CASRPFVGTGDYEQYF.

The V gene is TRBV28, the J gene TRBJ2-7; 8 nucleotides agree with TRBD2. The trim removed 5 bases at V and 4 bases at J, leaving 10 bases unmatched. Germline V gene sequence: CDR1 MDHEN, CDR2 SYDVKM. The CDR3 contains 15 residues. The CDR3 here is CASSAPGSGAYEQYF. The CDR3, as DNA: TGTGCCAGCAGTGCCCCGGGTAGCGGGGCTTACGAGCAGTACTTC.

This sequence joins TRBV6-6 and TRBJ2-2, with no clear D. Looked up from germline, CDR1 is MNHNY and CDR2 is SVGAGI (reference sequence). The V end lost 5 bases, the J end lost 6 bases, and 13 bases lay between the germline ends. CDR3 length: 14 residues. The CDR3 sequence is CASSPPSRAGELFF. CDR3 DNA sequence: TGTGCCAGCAGTCCCCCATCCCGAGCCGGGGAGCTGTTTTTT.

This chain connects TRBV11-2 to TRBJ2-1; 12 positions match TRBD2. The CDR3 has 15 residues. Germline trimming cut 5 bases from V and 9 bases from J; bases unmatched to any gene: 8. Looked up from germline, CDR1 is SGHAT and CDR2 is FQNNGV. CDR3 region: CASSQLAGGPSEQFF. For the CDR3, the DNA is TGTGCCAGCAGCCAACTAGCGGGAGGCCCCAGTGAGCAGTTCTTC.

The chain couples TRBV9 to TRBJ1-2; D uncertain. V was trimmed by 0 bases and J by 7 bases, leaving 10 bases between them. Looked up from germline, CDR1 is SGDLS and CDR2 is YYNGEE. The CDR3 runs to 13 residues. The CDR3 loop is CASSVADAGGYTF. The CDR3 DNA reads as TGTGCCAGCAGCGTAGCGGACGCCGGTGGCTACACCTTC. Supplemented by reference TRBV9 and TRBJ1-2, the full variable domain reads DSGVTQTPKHLITATGQRVTLRCSPRSGDLSVYWYQQSLDQGLQFLIQYYNGEERAKGNILERFSAQQFPDLHSELNLSSLELGDSALYFCASSVADAGGYTFGSGTRLTVV.

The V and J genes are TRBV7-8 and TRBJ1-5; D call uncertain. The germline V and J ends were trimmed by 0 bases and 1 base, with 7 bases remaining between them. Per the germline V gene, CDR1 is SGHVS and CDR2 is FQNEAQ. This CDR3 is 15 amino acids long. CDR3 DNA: TGTGCCAGCAGCTTAGCGCTTGGGAGCAATCAGCCCCAGCATTTT. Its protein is CASSLALGSNQPQHF.

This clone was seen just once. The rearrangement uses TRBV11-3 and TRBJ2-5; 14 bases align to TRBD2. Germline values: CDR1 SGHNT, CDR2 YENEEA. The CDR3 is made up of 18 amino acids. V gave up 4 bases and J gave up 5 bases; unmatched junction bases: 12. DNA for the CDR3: TGTGCCAGCAGCTCGACACCGGGACTAGCGGGAGATCGGGAGACCCAGTACTTC. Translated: CASSSTPGLAGDRETQYF.

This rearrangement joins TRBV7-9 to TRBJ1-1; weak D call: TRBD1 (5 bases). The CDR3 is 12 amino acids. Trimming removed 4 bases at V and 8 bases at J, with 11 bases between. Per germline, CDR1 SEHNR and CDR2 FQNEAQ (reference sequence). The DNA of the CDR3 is TGTGCCAGCAGCTCCCCGGGGCCAGAAGCTTTCTTT. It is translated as CASSSPGPEAFF.

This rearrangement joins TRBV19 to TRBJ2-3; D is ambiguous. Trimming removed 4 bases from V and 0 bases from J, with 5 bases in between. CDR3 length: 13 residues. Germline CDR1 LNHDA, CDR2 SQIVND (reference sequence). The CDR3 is CASSSSSTDTQYF. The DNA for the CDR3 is TGTGCCAGTAGTAGTTCTAGCACAGATACGCAGTATTTT.